This T cell receptor beta chain was found in a study of cytomegalovirus exposure and HLA in healthy donors. Use of 60 Vbeta and 13 Jbeta primers characterized the PCR. Assay: immunoSEQ multiplex PCR; the TCRdb copy retains only in-frame clones and omits some. The sample records approximately 190,000 clones, 80% to 85% being singletons. Turning to this clone: Its antigen is unidentified.

CDR3 length: 13 amino acids. V lost 6 bases and J lost 3; bases outside the gene matches: 3. Germline assignment: CDR1 LGHNA and CDR2 YNFKEQ. General observations from the study: It emerged from a later analysis that several of the most significant clusters appeared to be linked to common viral pathogens. The number of N-insertions in an Asian-associated ancestry cluster was reportedly below the approximately 700-donor mean in a later analysis. Most of the TCR beta V segments (in an earlier analysis) were productive either about 87% or about 30% of the time. Donors were assumed by presence/absence analyses to have roughly uniform sequencing depth.

This TCR derives from a woman under 30 in good health and CMV-seronegative. The sequenced sample was PBMCs. V gene TRBV4-2 combines with J gene TRBJ2-7, with TRBD1 matching 9 bases. CDR3 DNA sequence: TGTGCCAGCAGTACGGGACAGGGCTACGAGCAGTACTTC. The encoded protein is CASSTGQGYEQYF.